A selection of T cell receptor beta chains follows, all from one sample in a study of OX40 agonist ivuxolimab in advanced cancers. Only in-frame clones appear in the TCRdb table, and some are missing; sequencing was by immunoSEQ multiplex PCR. Of approximately 30,000 clones in the sample, over 75% were seen once. Sequencing was performed on CD4+ or CD8+ T cells sorted from blood, taken in a trial of the OX40 agonist ivuxolimab. These receptors came from an adult with an advanced solid tumor such as melanoma, head and neck, liver or kidney cancer. Both conserved end residues are part of each CDR3. D genes are given only for firm matches. The size field is filled for only some rows; it gives once, few, many or a size class.

clone size: -; CDR3 length: 15; V gene: TRBV7-2; J gene: TRBJ1-6; D gene: -; CDR3 DNA: TGTGCCAGCAAAGCTTACCTCGAAAGTGGTTCACCCCTCCACTTT; CDR3 protein: CASKAYLESGSPLHF
clone size: -; CDR3 length: 14; V gene: TRBV5-4; J gene: TRBJ1-2; D gene: TRBD1; CDR3 DNA: TGTGCCAGCAGCAGCGAAGACAGGGAGGATGGCTACACCTTC; CDR3 protein: CASSSEDREDGYTF
clone size: -; CDR3 length: 15; V gene: TRBV13; J gene: TRBJ2-1; D gene: -; CDR3 DNA: TGTGCCAGCAGCTTGACGGGGAGCTCCTACAATGAGCAGTTCTTC; CDR3 protein: CASSLTGSSYNEQFF
clone size: -; CDR3 length: 15; V gene: TRBV27; J gene: TRBJ2-4; D gene: -; CDR3 DNA: TGTGCCAGCAGTCCAGGGTTGGGAGCCAAAAACATTCAGTACTTC; CDR3 protein: CASSPGLGAKNIQYF
clone size: -; CDR3 length: 15; V gene: TRBV7-8; J gene: TRBJ2-1; D gene: -; CDR3 DNA: TGTGCCAGCAGCCCTATAGGCGGCTCTCTCCATGAGCAGTTCTTC; CDR3 protein: CASSPIGGSLHEQFF
clone size: once; CDR3 length: 15; V gene: TRBV6-5; J gene: TRBJ2-7; D gene: TRBD2; CDR3 DNA: TGTGCCAGCAGTCCGGCAGCTAGCGGGTACTACGAGCAGTACTTC; CDR3 protein: CASSPAASGYYEQYF
clone size: -; CDR3 length: 14; V gene: TRBV11-3; J gene: TRBJ2-5; D gene: -; CDR3 DNA: TGTGCCAGCAGCTTAGCAGCGAAGCAAGAGACCCAGTACTTC; CDR3 protein: CASSLAAKQETQYF
clone size: once; CDR3 length: 14; V gene: TRBV19; J gene: TRBJ2-5; D gene: -; CDR3 DNA: TGTGCCAGTAGTATAGGTGCAGGGCGAGAGACCCAGTACTTC; CDR3 protein: CASSIGAGRETQYF
clone size: -; CDR3 length: 17; V gene: TRBV11-2; J gene: TRBJ2-2; D gene: -; CDR3 DNA: TGTGCCAGCAGCGTTCGAGGGCTAGCCGGAATCACCGGGGAGCTGTTTTTT; CDR3 protein: CASSVRGLAGITGELFF
clone size: -; CDR3 length: 14; V gene: TRBV5-1; J gene: TRBJ2-1; D gene: -; CDR3 DNA: TGCGCCAGCAGCCCGGGACAACCTTACAATGAGCAGTTCTTC; CDR3 protein: CASSPGQPYNEQFF
clone size: -; CDR3 length: 15; V gene: TRBV6-5; J gene: TRBJ2-7; D gene: TRBD2; CDR3 DNA: TGTGCCAGCAGTTACTCGCTAGCGGGCAGCTACGAGCAGTACTTC; CDR3 protein: CASSYSLAGSYEQYF
clone size: -; CDR3 length: 15; V gene: TRBV27; J gene: TRBJ2-7; D gene: TRBD1; CDR3 DNA: TGTGCCAGCAACCCGGGACAGGGGGTTACCTACGAGCAGTACTTC; CDR3 protein: CASNPGQGVTYEQYF
clone size: -; CDR3 length: 14; V gene: TRBV6-6; J gene: TRBJ2-3; D gene: -; CDR3 DNA: TGTGCCAGCAGTTACACGGGGTACACAGATACGCAGTATTTT; CDR3 protein: CASSYTGYTDTQYF
clone size: -; CDR3 length: 15; V gene: TRBV27; J gene: TRBJ2-1; D gene: TRBD2; CDR3 DNA: TGTGCCAGCAGTTCCGTCAGCGGGAACAGCAATGAGCAGTTCTTC; CDR3 protein: CASSSVSGNSNEQFF
clone size: -; CDR3 length: 20; V gene: TRBV14; J gene: TRBJ2-1; D gene: TRBD2; CDR3 DNA: TGTGCCAGCAGCCAAGATCCTAATGTCGGACTAGCGGGAGCCCACAATGAGCAGTTCTTC; CDR3 protein: CASSQDPNVGLAGAHNEQFF
clone size: -; CDR3 length: 15; V gene: TRBV6-6; J gene: TRBJ1-2; D gene: -; CDR3 DNA: TGTGCCAGCAGCCCCCGTTGGGGGCGCGGCTATGGCTACACCTTC; CDR3 protein: CASSPRWGRGYGYTF
clone size: -; CDR3 length: 15; V gene: TRBV2; J gene: TRBJ2-2; D gene: -; CDR3 DNA: TGTGCCAGCAGAGAGGGCCCCGAGGGGACCGGGGAGCTGTTTTTT; CDR3 protein: CASREGPEGTGELFF
clone size: -; CDR3 length: 16; V gene: TRBV13; J gene: TRBJ2-3; D gene: TRBD2; CDR3 DNA: TGTGCCAGCAGCTCCGGGACTAGCGATTTCGCAGATACGCAGTATTTT; CDR3 protein: CASSSGTSDFADTQYF